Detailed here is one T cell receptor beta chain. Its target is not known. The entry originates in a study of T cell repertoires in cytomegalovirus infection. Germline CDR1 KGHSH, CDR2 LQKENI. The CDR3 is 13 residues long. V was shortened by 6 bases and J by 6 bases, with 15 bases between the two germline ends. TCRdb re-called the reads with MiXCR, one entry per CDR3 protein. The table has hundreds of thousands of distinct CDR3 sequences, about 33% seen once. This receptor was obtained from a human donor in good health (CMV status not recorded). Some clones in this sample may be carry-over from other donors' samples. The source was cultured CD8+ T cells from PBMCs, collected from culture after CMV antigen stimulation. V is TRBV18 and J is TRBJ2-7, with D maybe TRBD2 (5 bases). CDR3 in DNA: TGTGCCAGCTCCTTGACTACCGTCTCCGAGCAGTACTTC. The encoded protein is CASSLTTVSEQYF.